This TCR beta chain was obtained from a study of cytomegalovirus exposure and HLA in healthy donors. Germline CDR1 MNHEY, CDR2 SMNVEV (reference sequence). The CDR3 has 17 amino acids. Researchers ran the PCR with 60 Vbeta and 13 Jbeta primers. Original processing notes: Later, roughly 80 million unique TCR beta chains were counted in an analysis, and approximately 10 million of them were shared. Produced via immunoSEQ multiplex PCR; TCRdb's table is partial and in-frame only. V and J calls and clone size are as listed in that table; D and trimming were resolved from the DNA. The sample shows just over 200,000 clones, approximately 80% of them seen only once.

The TCR sequence derives from a man in his fifties in good health and CMV-seronegative. The rearrangement uses TRBV27 and TRBJ2-5, with D hard to call. The end of the DNA is better explained by TRBJ2-7, so the J call may be wrong. Sequencing input: PBMCs. CDR3 nucleotides: TGTGCCAGCAGTCCCCGAGTCATGGCGTGGAGCTCCTACGAGCAGTACTTC. Translating gives CASSPRVMAWSSYEQYF.